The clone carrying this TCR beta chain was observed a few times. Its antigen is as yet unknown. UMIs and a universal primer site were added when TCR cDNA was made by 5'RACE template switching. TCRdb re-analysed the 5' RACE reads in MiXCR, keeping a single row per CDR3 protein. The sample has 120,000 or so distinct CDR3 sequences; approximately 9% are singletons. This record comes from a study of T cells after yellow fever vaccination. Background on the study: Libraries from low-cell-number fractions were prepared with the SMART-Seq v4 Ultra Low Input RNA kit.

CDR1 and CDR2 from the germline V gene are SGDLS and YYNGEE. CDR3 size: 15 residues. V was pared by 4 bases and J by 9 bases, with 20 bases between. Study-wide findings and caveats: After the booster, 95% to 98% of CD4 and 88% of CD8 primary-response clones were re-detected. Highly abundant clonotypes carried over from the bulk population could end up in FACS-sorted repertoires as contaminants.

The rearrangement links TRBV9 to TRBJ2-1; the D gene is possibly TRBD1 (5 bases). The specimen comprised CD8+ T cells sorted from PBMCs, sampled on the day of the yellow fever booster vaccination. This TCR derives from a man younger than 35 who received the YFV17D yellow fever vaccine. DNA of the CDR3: TGTGCCAGCAGCCCCCGTCAGGGTGAAAGGCGTGAGCAGTTCTTC. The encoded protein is CASSPRQGERREQFF.